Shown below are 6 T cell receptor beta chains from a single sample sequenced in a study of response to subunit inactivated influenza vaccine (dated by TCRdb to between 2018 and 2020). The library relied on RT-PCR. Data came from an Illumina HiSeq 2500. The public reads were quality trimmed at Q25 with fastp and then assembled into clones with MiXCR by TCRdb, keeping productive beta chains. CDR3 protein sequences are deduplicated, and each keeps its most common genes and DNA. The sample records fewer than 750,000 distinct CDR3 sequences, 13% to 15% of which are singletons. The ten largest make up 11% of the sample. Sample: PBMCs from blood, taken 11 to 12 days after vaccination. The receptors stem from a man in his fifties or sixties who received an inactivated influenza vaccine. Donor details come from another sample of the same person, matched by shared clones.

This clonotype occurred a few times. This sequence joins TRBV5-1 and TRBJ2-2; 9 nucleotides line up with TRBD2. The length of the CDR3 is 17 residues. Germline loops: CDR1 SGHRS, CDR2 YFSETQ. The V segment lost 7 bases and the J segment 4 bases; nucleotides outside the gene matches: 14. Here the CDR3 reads CASGPLLAGLPTGELFF. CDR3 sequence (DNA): TGCGCCAGCGGCCCTCTACTAGCGGGTTTGCCCACCGGGGAGCTGTTTTTT.

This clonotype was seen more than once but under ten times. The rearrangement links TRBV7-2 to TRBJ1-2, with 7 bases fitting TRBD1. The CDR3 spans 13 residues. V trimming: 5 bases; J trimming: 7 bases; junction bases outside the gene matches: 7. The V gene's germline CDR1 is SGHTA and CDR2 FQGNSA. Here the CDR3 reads CASSPSQGGGYTF. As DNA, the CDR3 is TGTGCCAGCAGCCCCTCTCAGGGGGGTGGCTACACCTTC.

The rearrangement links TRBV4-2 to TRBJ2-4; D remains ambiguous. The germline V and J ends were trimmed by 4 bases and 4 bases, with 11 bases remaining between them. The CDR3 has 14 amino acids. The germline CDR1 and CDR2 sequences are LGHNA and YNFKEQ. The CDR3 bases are TGTGCCAGCAGCCCTCAGGAAAATAAAAACATTCAGTACTTC. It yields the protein CASSPQENKNIQYF.

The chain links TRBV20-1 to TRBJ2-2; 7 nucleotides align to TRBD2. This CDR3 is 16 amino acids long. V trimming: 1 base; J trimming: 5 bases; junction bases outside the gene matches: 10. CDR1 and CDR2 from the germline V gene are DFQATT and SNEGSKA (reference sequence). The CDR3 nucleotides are TGCAGTGCTAGAGCGGGAGGCGCCTGGAGGACCGGGGAGCTGTTTTTT. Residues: CSARAGGAWRTGELFF.

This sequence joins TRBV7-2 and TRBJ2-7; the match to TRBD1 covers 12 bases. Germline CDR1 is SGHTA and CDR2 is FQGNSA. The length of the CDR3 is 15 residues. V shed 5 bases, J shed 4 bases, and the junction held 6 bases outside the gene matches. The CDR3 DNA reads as TGTGCCAGCAGCCCTGGGACAGGGGGCGAATACGAGCAGTACTTC. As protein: CASSPGTGGEYEQYF.

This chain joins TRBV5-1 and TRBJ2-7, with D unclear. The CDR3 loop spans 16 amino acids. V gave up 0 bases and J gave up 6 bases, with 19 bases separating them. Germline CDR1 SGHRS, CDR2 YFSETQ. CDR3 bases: TGCGCCAGCAGCTTGGCCAGCGCGGCCTACCCAAGCGAGCAGTACTTC. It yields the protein CASSLASAAYPSEQYF.